This T cell receptor (beta chain) came from a study of breast tumors, draining lymph nodes, adjacent tissues. The study's findings and limits: Tumor TCR diversity was below lymph nodes but above nontumor tissue. Most tumor T cells seemingly derive from lymph node, then expand in tumor.

Axillary draining lymph nodes of breast cancer patients supplied the node samples. As for this clonotype: Its antigen is not known.

TCRdb ran MiXCR on the multiplex PCR reads and lists one entry per CDR3 protein. The sample records some 100,000 distinct CDR3 sequences, approximately 22% being singletons. V lost 7 bases and J lost 5, with 11 bases in between. CDR1 is SGHTS and CDR2 is YDEGEE in the germline V gene. The CDR3 spans 12 residues. The rearrangement joins TRBV5-8 to TRBJ2-3, with D maybe TRBD2 (5 bases). This sequence originates from a female donor with breast cancer. Some clones in this sample may be carry-over from other donors' samples. Sequencing used axillary lymph node tissue. The CDR3 DNA reads TGTGCCAGCGCGAGGGATGAAGATACGCAGTATTTT. This sequence encodes CASARDEDTQYF.